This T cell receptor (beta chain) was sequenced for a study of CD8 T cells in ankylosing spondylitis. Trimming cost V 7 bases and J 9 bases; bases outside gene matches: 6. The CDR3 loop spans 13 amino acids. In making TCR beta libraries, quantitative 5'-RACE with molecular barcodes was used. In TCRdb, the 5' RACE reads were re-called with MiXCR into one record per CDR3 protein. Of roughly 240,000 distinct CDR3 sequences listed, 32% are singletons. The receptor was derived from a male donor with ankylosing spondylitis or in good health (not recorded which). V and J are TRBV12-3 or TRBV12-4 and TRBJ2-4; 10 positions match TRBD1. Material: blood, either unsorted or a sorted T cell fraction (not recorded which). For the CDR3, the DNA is TGTGCCAGCACCCGGGACAGGGGACCCATTCAGTACTTC. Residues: CASTRDRGPIQYF.